This entry features one T cell receptor (beta chain) sequence. Its target is unknown. Alongside a J-beta primer mix, a sample-barcoded 5' primer served in a second PCR lasting about 7 to 12 cycles. A template-switch adaptor containing 12 random nucleotides labeled each cDNA molecule. Each CDR3 protein gets one entry after TCRdb re-called the 5' RACE reads with MiXCR. The repertoire includes approximately 850,000 distinct CDR3 sequences, around 42% of them detected once, and nearly 20% sits in the top ten. A minimum of 6 micrograms of total RNA was extracted per sample. The sample belongs to a study of blood T cells in healthy people across ages. Study conclusions and caveats: Considered underestimates were the diversity estimates obtained from one million T cells.

Sequenced: blood. This receptor was obtained from a man between 60 and 75 years old in good health.

The CDR3 bases are TGCAGCGGGTCGGATAATGAAAAACTGTTTTTT. Its translation is CSGSDNEKLFF. The chain couples TRBV29-1 to TRBJ1-4; D ambiguous. Per the germline V gene, CDR1 is SQVTM and CDR2 is ANQGSEA. Between the trimmed V and J ends, which lost 7 bases and 4 bases, there was a span of 7 bases. This CDR3 contains 11 residues.